A single sample is the source of the 2 T cell receptor beta chains below, sequenced in a study of shared clonotypes between healthy human individuals. Some clones are missing from TCRdb's copy, which holds only in-frame ones; the method was immunoSEQ multiplex PCR. The sample has approximately 2,000,000 clones, 85% to 95% seen once. The sample comprised naive CD4+ T cells from PBMCs. The sample's subset: CD45RA+ positively selected. All receptors come from a man younger than 35 in good health. Some clones in this sample may be carry-over from other donors' samples.

Notes on this clone: Other DNA sequences from this sample encode an identical CDR3 as well. For the CDR3, the DNA is TGTGCCATCAGTGAAAGCGGATCGTACAATGAGCAGTTCTTC. Encoded protein: CAISESGSYNEQFF. The chain uses TRBV10-3 and TRBJ2-1, with a tentative D call TRBD2 (5 bases). V lost 3 bases and J 4 bases, leaving 10 bases between the germline ends. Germline V lookup: CDR1 ENHRY, CDR2 SYGVKD. The CDR3 runs to 14 residues.

The chain employs TRBV28 and TRBJ2-5; D is unclear. Trimming left V 8 bases short and J 4 bases short, with 14 bases between. CDR1 MDHEN and CDR2 SYDVKM come from the germline V gene. The length of the CDR3 is 13 residues. The CDR3 loop is CASLEADTETQYF. The CDR3 nucleotides read TGTGCCAGCTTAGAGGCCGATACAGAGACCCAGTACTTC.